This T cell receptor beta chain was documented in a study of blood T cells in healthy people across ages. Study-level results: Whereas aged donors had fewer naive CD4+ cells, long-lived donors had more of them and higher diversity. Bulk PBMC profiling left naive and antigen-experienced comparisons inconclusive. Diversity was estimated from one million T cells, and these estimates were considered underestimates.

On this clonotype itself: The antigen is not known.

Looked up from germline, CDR1 is MNHEY and CDR2 is SVGAGI. V was pared by 0 bases and J by 2 bases, with 10 bases of the junction left unmatched. The CDR3 is 19 residues long. Combining a sample-barcoded 5' primer with a J-beta primer mix, a second PCR ran for 7 to 11 cycles. TCRdb reprocessed the 5' RACE reads with MiXCR, giving one entry per CDR3 protein. The sample includes 800,000 or so distinct CDR3 sequences, roughly 25% of them seen just once. These data were also reused for a study on T cells of mothers and their children. From that study: The TCR beta CDR3 read count exceeded 8.5 million for each mother and was around 3.1 million for each child.

The chain links TRBV6-5 to TRBJ2-7; 13 nucleotides align to TRBD2. The material sequenced was blood. This sequence was found in a boy between 10 and 17 years old in good health. The CDR3 loop reads CASSYSPLRLAGGPYEQYF. CDR3 nucleotides: TGTGCCAGCAGTTACTCGCCTCTCCGACTAGCGGGAGGCCCCTACGAGCAGTACTTC.